Listed below are T cell receptor beta chains from one sample, sequenced in a study of T cells after yellow fever vaccination. TCRdb reprocessed the 5' RACE reads with MiXCR, giving one entry per CDR3 protein. The top ten clones hold approximately 14% of a sample with about 550,000 distinct CDR3 sequences, approximately 21% of them seen once. The sequences come from PBMCs, collected 15 days after the yellow fever booster vaccination. These receptors were obtained from a young man who received the YFV17D yellow fever vaccine. The CDR3 runs from the conserved cysteine through the conserved F or W. Each record gives: J gene, clone size, V gene, D gene, CDR3 protein, CDR3 DNA. The D gene is left open where the match is weak. Clone size is shown for a subset of rows, as once, few, many or a class of expanded clone.

>TRBJ1-4|.|TRBV7-9|.
CASSPSATNEKLFF
TGTGCCAGCAGCCCCAGCGCAACTAATGAAAAACTGTTTTTT
>TRBJ2-2|many|TRBV7-8|.
CASSWGGPGTTGELFF
TGTGCCAGCAGCTGGGGCGGCCCCGGGACCACCGGGGAGCTGTTTTTT
>TRBJ2-7|few|TRBV7-2|.
CASSLHGSSYEQYF
TGTGCCAGCAGCTTACACGGGAGCTCCTACGAGCAGTACTTC
>TRBJ2-7|few|TRBV6-1|.
CASMGGGVVEQYF
TGTGCCAGCATGGGAGGCGGAGTCGTCGAGCAGTACTTC
>TRBJ2-7|.|TRBV28|.
CASSLWDSNYEQYF
TGTGCCAGCAGTTTATGGGACAGCAACTACGAGCAGTACTTC
>TRBJ1-2|.|TRBV5-4|.
CASSSSGNGYTF
TGTGCCAGCAGCAGTTCGGGGAATGGCTACACCTTC
>TRBJ1-5|.|TRBV7-2|TRBD1
CASSFSGTGDQPQHF
TGTGCCAGCAGTTTTTCCGGGACAGGGGACCAGCCCCAGCATTTT
>TRBJ2-1|.|TRBV7-9|.
CASSLEKYNEQFF
TGTGCCAGCAGCTTAGAAAAGTACAATGAGCAGTTCTTC
>TRBJ2-4|.|TRBV14|.
CASSQVGGNIQYF
TGTGCCAGCAGCCAAGTTGGGGGAAACATTCAGTACTTC
>TRBJ2-3|few|TRBV6-4|.
CASSDSGGATGQYF
TGTGCCAGCAGTGACTCCGGTGGGGCCACGGGGCAGTATTTT
>TRBJ2-3|.|TRBV24-1|.
CATSEPAQSTDTQYF
TGTGCCACCAGTGAACCAGCGCAGAGCACAGATACGCAGTATTTT
>TRBJ1-1|few|TRBV12-3/TRBV12-4|TRBD1
CASSSDRGEAFF
TGTGCCAGCAGCTCAGACAGGGGCGAAGCTTTCTTT
>TRBJ2-5|few|TRBV7-6|.
CASSPTAPGETQYF
TGTGCCAGCAGTCCCACTGCCCCGGGGGAGACCCAGTACTTC
>TRBJ2-4|few|TRBV20-1|.
CSARDSGIQYF
TGCAGTGCTAGAGATAGTGGCATTCAGTACTTC
>TRBJ2-3|.|TRBV7-2|TRBD2
CASSLSGAGGRHTQYF
TGTGCCAGCAGCTTGAGCGGCGCGGGAGGGCGACATACGCAGTATTTT
>TRBJ2-7|.|TRBV29-1|TRBD1
CSATRTGGTYEQYF
TGCAGCGCCACCCGGACAGGGGGCACCTACGAGCAGTACTTC
>TRBJ1-4|.|TRBV30|TRBD1
CAWSMGTGVEKLFF
TGTGCCTGGAGTATGGGGACAGGGGTTGAAAAACTGTTTTTT
>TRBJ2-1|many|TRBV12-3/TRBV12-4|.
CASSKNNEQFF
TGTGCCAGCAGTAAAAACAATGAGCAGTTCTTC
>TRBJ2-3|.|TRBV11-2|.
CASSLGFPDLHTDTQYF
TGTGCCAGCAGCTTGGGCTTCCCGGACCTTCACACAGATACGCAGTATTTT
>TRBJ2-3|.|TRBV12-3/TRBV12-4|.
CASSYGGRIDTQYF
TGTGCCAGCAGTTACGGGGGGCGCATAGATACGCAGTATTTT
>TRBJ2-3|few|TRBV18|.
CASSPNRDTDTQYF
TGTGCCAGCTCACCAAACAGGGACACAGATACGCAGTATTTT
>TRBJ2-2|.|TRBV12-3/TRBV12-4|TRBD2
CASRSLAGESNTGELFF
TGTGCCAGCAGATCTCTAGCGGGAGAGTCGAACACCGGGGAGCTGTTTTTT